This T cell receptor (beta chain) derives from a study of T cell changes during pregnancy in multiple sclerosis. The data were produced by immunoSEQ multiplex PCR, yet TCRdb's version contains in-frame clones alone and is incomplete. The sample records tens of thousands of clones, around 92% being singletons. This CDR3 has 16 amino acids. Germline CDR1 LGHNA, CDR2 YSLEER. J gave up 4 bases and V 0 bases, and 4 bases lay outside the gene matches. This TCR was recovered from a female donor in good health, enrolled as a control in a pregnancy study. Source: peripheral blood, taken in the third trimester of pregnancy. The chain uses TRBV4-3 and TRBJ1-5; 9 nucleotides agree with TRBD1. Written as DNA, the CDR3 is TGCGCCAGCAGCCAAGAGGCGACAGGGGGTAATCAGCCCCAGCATTTT. This codes for CASSQEATGGNQPQHF.